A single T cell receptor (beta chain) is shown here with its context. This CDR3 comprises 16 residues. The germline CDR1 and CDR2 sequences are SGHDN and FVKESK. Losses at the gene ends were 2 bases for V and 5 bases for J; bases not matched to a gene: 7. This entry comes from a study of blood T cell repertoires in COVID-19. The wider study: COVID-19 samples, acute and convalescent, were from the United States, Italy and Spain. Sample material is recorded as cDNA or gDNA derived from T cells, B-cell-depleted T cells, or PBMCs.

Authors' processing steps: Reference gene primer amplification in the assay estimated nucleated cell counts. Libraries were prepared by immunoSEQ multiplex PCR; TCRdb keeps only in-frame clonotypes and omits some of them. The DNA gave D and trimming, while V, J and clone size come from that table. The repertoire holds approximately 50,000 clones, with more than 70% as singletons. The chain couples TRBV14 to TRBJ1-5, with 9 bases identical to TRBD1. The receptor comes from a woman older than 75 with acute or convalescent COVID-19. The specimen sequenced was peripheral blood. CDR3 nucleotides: TGTGCCAGCAGCCAATTCCCGGACAGGGGCCATCAGCCCCAGCATTTT. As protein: CASSQFPDRGHQPQHF.